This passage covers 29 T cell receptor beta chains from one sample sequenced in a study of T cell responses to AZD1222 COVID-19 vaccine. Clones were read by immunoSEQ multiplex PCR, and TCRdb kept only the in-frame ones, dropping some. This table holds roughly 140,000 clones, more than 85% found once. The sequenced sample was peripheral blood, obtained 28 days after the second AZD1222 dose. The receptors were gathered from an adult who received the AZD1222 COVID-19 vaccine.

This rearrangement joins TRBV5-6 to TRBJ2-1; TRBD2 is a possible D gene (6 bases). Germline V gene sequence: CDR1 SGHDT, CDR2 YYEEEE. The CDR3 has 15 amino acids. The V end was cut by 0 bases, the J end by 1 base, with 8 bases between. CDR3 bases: TGTGCCAGCAGCTTGGCGGGGAGGTCCTACAATGAGCAGTTCTTC. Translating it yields CASSLAGRSYNEQFF. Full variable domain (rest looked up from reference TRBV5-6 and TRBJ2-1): DAGVTQSPTHLIKTRGQQVTLRCSPKSGHDTVSWYQQALGQGPQFIFQYYEEEERQRGNFPDRFSGHQFPNYSSELNVNALLLGDSALYLCASSLAGRSYNEQFFGPGTRLTVL.

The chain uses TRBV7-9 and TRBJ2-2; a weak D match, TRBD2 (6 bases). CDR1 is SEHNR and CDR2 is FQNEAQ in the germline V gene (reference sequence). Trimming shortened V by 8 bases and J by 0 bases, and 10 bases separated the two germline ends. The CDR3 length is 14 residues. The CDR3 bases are TGTGCCAGCGGAGGGGACGCGAACACCGGGGAGCTGTTTTTT. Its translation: CASGGDANTGELFF.

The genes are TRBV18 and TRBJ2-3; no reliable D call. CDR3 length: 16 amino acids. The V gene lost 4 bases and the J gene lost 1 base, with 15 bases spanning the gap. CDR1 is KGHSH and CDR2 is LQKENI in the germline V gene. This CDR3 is CASSQTGFGGTDTQYF. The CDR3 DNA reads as TGTGCCAGCTCACAAACTGGATTCGGTGGCACAGATACGCAGTATTTT.

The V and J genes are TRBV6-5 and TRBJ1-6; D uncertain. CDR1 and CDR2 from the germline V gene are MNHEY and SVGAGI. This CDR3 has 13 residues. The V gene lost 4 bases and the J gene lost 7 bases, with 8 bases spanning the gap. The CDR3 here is CASSWENNSPLHF. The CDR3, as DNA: TGTGCCAGCAGTTGGGAGAACAATTCACCCCTCCACTTT.

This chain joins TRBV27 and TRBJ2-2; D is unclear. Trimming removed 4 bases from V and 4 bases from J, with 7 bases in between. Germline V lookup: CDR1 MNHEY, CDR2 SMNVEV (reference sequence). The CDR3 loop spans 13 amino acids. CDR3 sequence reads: CASSWASTGELFF. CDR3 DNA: TGTGCCAGCAGTTGGGCCAGCACCGGGGAGCTGTTTTTT.

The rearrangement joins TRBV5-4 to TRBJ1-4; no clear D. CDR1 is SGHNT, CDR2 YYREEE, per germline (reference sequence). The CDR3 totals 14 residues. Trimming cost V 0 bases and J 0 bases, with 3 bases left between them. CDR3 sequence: CASSLGATNEKLFF. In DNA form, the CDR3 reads TGTGCCAGCAGCTTGGGGGCAACTAATGAAAAACTGTTTTTT.

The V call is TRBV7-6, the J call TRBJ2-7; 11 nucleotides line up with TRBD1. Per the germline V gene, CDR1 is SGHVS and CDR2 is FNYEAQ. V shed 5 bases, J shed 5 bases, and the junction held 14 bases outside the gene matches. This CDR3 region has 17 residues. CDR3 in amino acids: CASSGSDRTGGIHEQYF. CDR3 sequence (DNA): TGTGCCAGCAGCGGTTCGGATCGGACAGGGGGCATACACGAGCAGTACTTC.

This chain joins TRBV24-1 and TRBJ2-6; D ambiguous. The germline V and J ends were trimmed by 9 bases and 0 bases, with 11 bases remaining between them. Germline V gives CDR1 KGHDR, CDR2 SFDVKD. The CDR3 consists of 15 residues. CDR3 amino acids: CATLPSNSGANVLTF. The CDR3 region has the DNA TGTGCCACCCTCCCCTCGAACTCTGGGGCCAACGTCCTGACTTTC.

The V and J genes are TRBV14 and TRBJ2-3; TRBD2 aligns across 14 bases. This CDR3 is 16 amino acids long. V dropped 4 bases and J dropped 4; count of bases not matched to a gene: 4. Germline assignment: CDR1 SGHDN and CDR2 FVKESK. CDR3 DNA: TGTGCCAGCAGCCCACCGACTAGCGGGGGGGCAGATACGCAGTATTTT. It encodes CASSPPTSGGADTQYF.

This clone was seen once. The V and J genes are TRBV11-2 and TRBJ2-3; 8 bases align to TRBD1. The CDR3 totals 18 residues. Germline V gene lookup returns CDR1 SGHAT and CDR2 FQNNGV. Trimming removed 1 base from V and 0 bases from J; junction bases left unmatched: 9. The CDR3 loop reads CASSLVGRGRWSTDTQYF. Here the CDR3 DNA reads TGTGCCAGCAGCTTAGTGGGCAGGGGGCGGTGGAGCACAGATACGCAGTATTTT.

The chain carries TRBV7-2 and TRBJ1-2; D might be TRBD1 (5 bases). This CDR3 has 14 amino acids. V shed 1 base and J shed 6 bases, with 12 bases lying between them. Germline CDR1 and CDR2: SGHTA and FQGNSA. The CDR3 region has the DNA TGTGCCAGCAGCTTAGTGGGCACGGGGGATGGCTACACCTTC. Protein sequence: CASSLVGTGDGYTF. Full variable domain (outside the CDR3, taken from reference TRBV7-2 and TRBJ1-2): GAGVSQSPSNKVTEKGKDVELRCDPISGHTALYWYRQSLGQGLEFLIYFQGNSAPDKSGLPSDRFSAERTGGSVSTLTIQRTQQEDSAVYLCASSLVGTGDGYTFGSGTRLTVV.

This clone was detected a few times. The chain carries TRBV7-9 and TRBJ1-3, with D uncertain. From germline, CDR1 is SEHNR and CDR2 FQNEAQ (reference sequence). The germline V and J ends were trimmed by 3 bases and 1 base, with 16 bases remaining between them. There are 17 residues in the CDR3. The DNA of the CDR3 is TGTGCCAGCAGCTTCCCCAAGGGCGGAACTTCTGGAAACACCATATATTTT. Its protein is CASSFPKGGTSGNTIYF. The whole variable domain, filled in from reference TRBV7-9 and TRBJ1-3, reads DTGVSQNPRHKITKRGQNVTFRCDPISEHNRLYWYRQTLGQGPEFLTYFQNEAQLEKSRLLSDRFSAERPKGSFSTLEIQRTEQGDSAMYLCASSFPKGGTSGNTIYFGEGSWLTVV.

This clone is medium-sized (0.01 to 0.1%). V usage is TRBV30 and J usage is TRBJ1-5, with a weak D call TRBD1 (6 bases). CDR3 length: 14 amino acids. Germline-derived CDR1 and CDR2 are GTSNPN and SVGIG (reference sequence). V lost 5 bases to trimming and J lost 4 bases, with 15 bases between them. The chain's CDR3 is CAWGTGRENQPQHF. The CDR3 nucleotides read TGTGCCTGGGGTACAGGGAGGGAGAATCAGCCCCAGCATTTT.

CDR3 protein: CASRRDSSGNTIYF. The CDR3 bases are TGTGCCAGCAGGAGGGACAGCTCTGGAAACACCATATATTTT. The rearrangement joins TRBV6-5 to TRBJ1-3; 7 bases match TRBD1. The CDR3 consists of 14 residues. Germline V gene data show CDR1 as MNHEY and CDR2 as SVGAGI. V shed 6 bases and J 0 bases; nucleotides not matched to a gene: 2.

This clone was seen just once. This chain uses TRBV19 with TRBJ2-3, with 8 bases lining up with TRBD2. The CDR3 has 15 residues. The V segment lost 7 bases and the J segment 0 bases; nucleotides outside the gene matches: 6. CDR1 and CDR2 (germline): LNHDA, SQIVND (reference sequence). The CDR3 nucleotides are TGTGCCAGTACCAGGACTAGCCGAAGCACAGATACGCAGTATTTT. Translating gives CASTRTSRSTDTQYF.

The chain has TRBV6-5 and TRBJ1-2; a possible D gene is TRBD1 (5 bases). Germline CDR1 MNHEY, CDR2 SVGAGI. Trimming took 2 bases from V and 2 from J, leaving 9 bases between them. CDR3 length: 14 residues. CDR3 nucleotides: TGTGCCAGCAGTTACCTTGCAGGGAACTATGGCTACACCTTC. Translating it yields CASSYLAGNYGYTF.

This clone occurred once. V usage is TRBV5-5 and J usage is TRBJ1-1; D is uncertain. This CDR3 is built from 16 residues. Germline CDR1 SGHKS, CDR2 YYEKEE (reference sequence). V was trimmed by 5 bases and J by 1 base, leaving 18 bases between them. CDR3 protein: CASSPTSGVPNTEAFF. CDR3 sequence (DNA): TGTGCCAGCAGTCCCACGAGCGGGGTCCCGAACACTGAAGCTTTCTTT.

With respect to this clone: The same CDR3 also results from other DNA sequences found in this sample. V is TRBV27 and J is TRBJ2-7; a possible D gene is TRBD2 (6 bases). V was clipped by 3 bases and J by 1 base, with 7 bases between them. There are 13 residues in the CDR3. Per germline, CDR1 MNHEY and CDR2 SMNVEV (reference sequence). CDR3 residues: CASSFGGSYEQYF. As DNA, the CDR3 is TGTGCCAGCAGTTTCGGAGGGTCCTACGAGCAGTACTTC.

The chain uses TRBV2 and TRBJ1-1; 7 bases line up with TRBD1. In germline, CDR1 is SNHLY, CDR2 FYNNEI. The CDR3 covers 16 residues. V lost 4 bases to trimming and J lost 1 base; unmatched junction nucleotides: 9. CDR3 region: CASSGRDRARNTEAFF. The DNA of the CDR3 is TGTGCCAGCAGTGGGCGCGACAGGGCGAGGAACACTGAAGCTTTCTTT. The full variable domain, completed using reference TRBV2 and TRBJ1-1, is EPEVTQTPSHQVTQMGQEVILRCVPISNHLYFYWYRQILGQKVEFLVSFYNNEISEKSEIFDDQFSVERPDGSNFTLKIRSTKLEDSAMYFCASSGRDRARNTEAFFGQGTRLTVV.

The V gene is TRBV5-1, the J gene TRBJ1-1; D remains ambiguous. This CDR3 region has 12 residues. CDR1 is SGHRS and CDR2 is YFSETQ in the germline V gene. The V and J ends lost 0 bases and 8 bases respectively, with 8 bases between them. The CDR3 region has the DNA TGCGCCAGCAGCTTGGCCGCGGAGGAAGCTTTCTTT. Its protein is CASSLAAEEAFF.

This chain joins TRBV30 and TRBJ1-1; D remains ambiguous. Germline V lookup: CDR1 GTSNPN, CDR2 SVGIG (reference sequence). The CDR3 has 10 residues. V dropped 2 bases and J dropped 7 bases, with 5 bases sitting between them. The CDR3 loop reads CAWSPIEAFF. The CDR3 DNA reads TGTGCCTGGAGTCCCATTGAAGCTTTCTTT.

The CDR3 is CASSQVRGTEAFF. In nucleotides, the CDR3 is TGTGCCAGCAGCCAAGTACGGGGCACTGAAGCTTTCTTT. This chain links TRBV3-1 (or the pseudogene TRBV3-2) with TRBJ1-1; D gene ambiguous. The V and J ends lost 1 base and 4 bases respectively, with 7 bases between them. CDR3 length: 13 residues. Looked up from germline, CDR1 is LGHDT and CDR2 is YNNKEL (reference sequence).

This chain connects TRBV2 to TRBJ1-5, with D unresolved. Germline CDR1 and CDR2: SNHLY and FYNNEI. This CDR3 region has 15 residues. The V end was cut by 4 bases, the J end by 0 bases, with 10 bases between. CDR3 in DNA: TGTGCCAGCAGTGGAGGGTTTGATAGCAATCAGCCCCAGCATTTT. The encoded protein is CASSGGFDSNQPQHF.

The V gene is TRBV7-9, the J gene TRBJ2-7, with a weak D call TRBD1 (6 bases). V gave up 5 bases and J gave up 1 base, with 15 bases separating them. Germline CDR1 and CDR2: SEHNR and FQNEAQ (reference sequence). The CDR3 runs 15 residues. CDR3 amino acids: CASSQGPQGSYEQYF. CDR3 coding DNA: TGTGCCAGCAGCCAAGGGCCCCAGGGGTCCTACGAGCAGTACTTC.

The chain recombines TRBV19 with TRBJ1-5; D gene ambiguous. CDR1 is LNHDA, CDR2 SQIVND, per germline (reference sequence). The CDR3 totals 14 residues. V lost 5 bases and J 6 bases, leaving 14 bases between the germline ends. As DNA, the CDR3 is TGTGCCAGTAGTGATAGTGCGTCGGTTCAGCCCCAGCATTTT. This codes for CASSDSASVQPQHF.

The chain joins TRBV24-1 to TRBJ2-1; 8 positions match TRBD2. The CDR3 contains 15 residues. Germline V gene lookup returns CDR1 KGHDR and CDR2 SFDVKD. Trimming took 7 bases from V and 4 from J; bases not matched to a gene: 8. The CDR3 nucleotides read TGTGCCACCAGCCAAGCGGGGGCCTTATACAATGAGCAGTTCTTC. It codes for CATSQAGALYNEQFF.

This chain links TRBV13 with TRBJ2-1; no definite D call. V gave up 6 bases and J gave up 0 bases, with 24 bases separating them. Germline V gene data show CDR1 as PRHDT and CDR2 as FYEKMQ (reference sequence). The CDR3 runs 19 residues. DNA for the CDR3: TGTGCCAGCAGTGATCTCAGGCTAGGGCTAAAGAGCTCCTACAATGAGCAGTTCTTC. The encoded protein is CASSDLRLGLKSSYNEQFF. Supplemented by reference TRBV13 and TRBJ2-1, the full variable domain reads AAGVIQSPRHLIKEKRETATLKCYPIPRHDTVYWYQQGPGQDPQFLISFYEKMQSDKGSIPDRFSAQQFSDYHSELNMSSLELGDSALYFCASSDLRLGLKSSYNEQFFGPGTRLTVL.

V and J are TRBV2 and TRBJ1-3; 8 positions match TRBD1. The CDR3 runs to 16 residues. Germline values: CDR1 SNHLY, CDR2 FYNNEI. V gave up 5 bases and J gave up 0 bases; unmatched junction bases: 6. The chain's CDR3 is CASSRTGIFSGNTIYF. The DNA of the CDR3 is TGTGCCAGCAGTCGGACAGGGATCTTCTCTGGAAACACCATATATTTT.

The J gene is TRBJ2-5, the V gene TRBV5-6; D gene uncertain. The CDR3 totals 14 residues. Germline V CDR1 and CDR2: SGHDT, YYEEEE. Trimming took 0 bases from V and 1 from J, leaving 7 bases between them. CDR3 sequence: CASSLGNLQETQYF. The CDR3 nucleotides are TGTGCCAGCAGCTTGGGGAACCTCCAAGAGACCCAGTACTTC.